This paragraph covers one T cell receptor beta chain sequence. Measured with immunoSEQ multiplex PCR; TCRdb has only the in-frame clones, and not every one. The sample records 170,000 or so clones, about 72% being singletons. Assignments of participants to cohorts depended upon their own reported clinical history. The data derive from a study of blood T cell repertoires in COVID-19. Germline values: CDR1 MDHEN, CDR2 SYDVKM. V was pared by 2 bases and J by 0 bases, with 14 bases between. There are 17 residues in the CDR3. The chain recombines TRBV28 with TRBJ1-3; weak D call: TRBD1 (6 bases). This clonotype originated in a woman in her 50s who had recovered from COVID-19. The specimen sequenced was PBMCs or T cells enriched from blood (not recorded which). The chain's CDR3 is CASSLAWGPSSGNTIYF. The CDR3 bases are TGTGCCAGCAGTTTAGCATGGGGGCCTAGCTCTGGAAACACCATATATTTT.